The TCR beta chain described here comes from a study of shared clonotypes between healthy human individuals. Study-level information: Aged between 18 and 49, the donors were two women and three men.

Germline lookup yields CDR1 MNHNY and CDR2 SVGAGI (reference sequence). This CDR3 region has 15 residues. V lost 0 bases and J lost 0, with 8 bases in between. Authors' methods: Junction-only sequences without quality scores came from ImmunoSEQ, so filtering differed. TCRdb keeps only in-frame clones here, not all; method: immunoSEQ multiplex PCR. The DNA was the basis for D and trimming; V, J and clone size are from that table. The table records a few million clones, 80% to 95% of them present only once. The source is a man aged 18 to 29 in good health. Some clones in this sample may be carry-over from other donors' samples. What was sequenced was naive CD4+ T cells from PBMCs. This sample's subset: CD45RA+ positively selected. The rearrangement uses TRBV6-6 and TRBJ1-1; weak D call: TRBD1 (5 bases). CDR3 bases: TGTGCCAGCAGTTACTCGGGGGGGTTGAACACTGAAGCTTTCTTT. This translates into CASSYSGGLNTEAFF.